The following is a TCR beta chain sequence with its context. Its antigen is unidentified. The sample belongs to a study of T-cell reconstitution after alpha-beta-depleted transplantation in children. Study-wide points: About two months after transplant, alpha-beta T cells reportedly came from several hundred expanded graft clones. Hyperexpanded clones declined; after one year, newly produced T cells mostly supplied diversity. Surviving recipient cells, namely T cells and thymic progenitors, were the source of high day-60 TCRbeta diversity in some patients.

V lost 7 bases and J lost 0, with 13 bases in between. The CDR3 runs 13 residues. Germline lookup yields CDR1 SQVTM and CDR2 ANQGSEA. Unique molecular identifiers tagged the TCRbeta library. TCRdb redid the calling of the PCR reads with MiXCR, one entry per CDR3 protein. The sample records 500,000 to 750,000 distinct CDR3 sequences, 10% to 15% being singletons. V is TRBV29-1 and J is TRBJ2-7; possibly TRBD2 for D (6 bases). The TCR originated in a male patient aged 10 to 17 who had a stem cell transplant for acute myeloid leukemia, so the T cells may come from the graft donor. Sequencing used PBMCs, mostly from graft donor cells, obtained 360 days after TCRalphabeta/CD19-depleted stem cell transplant. The CDR3 region is CSARDLVSYEQYF. In DNA, the CDR3 is TGCAGCGCCCGGGACTTGGTCTCCTACGAGCAGTACTTC.